This is a list of T cell receptor beta chains from one sample in a study of cytomegalovirus exposure and HLA in healthy donors. Repertoires were generated with immunoSEQ multiplex PCR, while TCRdb's copy carries only in-frame clones and drops some. The table has 100,000 to 150,000 clones, roughly 90% seen once. The source material was PBMCs. The receptor set was obtained from a man between 25 and 39 years old in good health and CMV-seronegative. Both conserved end residues are part of each CDR3. The D gene is left open where the match is weak. Size is stated for part of the rows, as once, few or many counts, or as a class when the clone is expanded.

V: TRBV6-5
J: TRBJ1-2
D: TRBD1
size: once
DNA: TGTGCCAGCAGCGACGACAGGGGCGGCTACACCTTC
CDR3: CASSDDRGGYTF

V: TRBV9
J: TRBJ2-1
D: NA
size: NA
DNA: TGTGCCAGCAGCGTAGACCCCCGGGGGTTCAATGAGCAGTTCTTC
CDR3: CASSVDPRGFNEQFF

V: TRBV7-2
J: TRBJ2-3
D: NA
size: NA
DNA: TGTGCCAGCAGCTTAAGGGCCGGTCGAGGGTTCACAGATACGCAGTATTTT
CDR3: CASSLRAGRGFTDTQYF

V: TRBV2
J: TRBJ2-7
D: NA
size: NA
DNA: TGTGCCAGCAAGGAGGGGAGCTCCTACGAGCAGTACTTC
CDR3: CASKEGSSYEQYF

V: TRBV2
J: TRBJ2-3
D: NA
size: once
DNA: TGTGCCACGCTACAGGGTGATACGCAGTATTTT
CDR3: CATLQGDTQYF

V: TRBV9
J: TRBJ1-1
D: NA
size: NA
DNA: TGTGCCAGCAGCGTTCTGAGCAGGGGTGACACTGAAGCTTTCTTT
CDR3: CASSVLSRGDTEAFF

V: TRBV5-1
J: TRBJ2-7
D: NA
size: NA
DNA: TGCGCCAGCAGCTTGGAAGGGGTGCAGTACTTC
CDR3: CASSLEGVQYF

V: TRBV9
J: TRBJ2-1
D: NA
size: NA
DNA: TGTGCCAGCAGCGTAGCTAGGGGCGGTTCGGGAGTCTACAATGAGCAGTTCTTC
CDR3: CASSVARGGSGVYNEQFF

V: TRBV27
J: TRBJ2-1
D: NA
size: NA
DNA: TGTGCCAGCAGGACTATGACGGGCAATGAGCAGTTCTTC
CDR3: CASRTMTGNEQFF

V: TRBV5-8
J: TRBJ2-7
D: NA
size: NA
DNA: TGTGCCAGCAGCTTAAAGGGGGGGTCCTCCTACGAGCAGTACTTC
CDR3: CASSLKGGSSYEQYF

V: TRBV5-1
J: TRBJ2-7
D: TRBD1
size: few
DNA: TGCGCCAGCAGCCCCGGACAGGGGGCGCTTTCTGTTCCTGACTTC
CDR3: CASSPGQGALSVPDF

V: TRBV7-7
J: TRBJ2-5
D: TRBD2
size: NA
DNA: TGTGCCAGCAGCCCGCGACTAGCGGGAGGAGAGACCCAGTACTTC
CDR3: CASSPRLAGGETQYF

V: TRBV28
J: TRBJ2-5
D: NA
size: NA
DNA: TGTGCCAGCAGCCGAAATGGACAGCTCCAAGAGACCCAGTACTTC
CDR3: CASSRNGQLQETQYF

V: TRBV19
J: TRBJ1-1
D: NA
size: NA
DNA: TGTGCCAGTAGTATAGCGGGGGGATCGGACACTGAAGCTTTCTTT
CDR3: CASSIAGGSDTEAFF

V: TRBV7-9
J: TRBJ1-2
D: NA
size: NA
DNA: TGTGCCAGCAGCTCGTTTAACTATGGCTACACCTTC
CDR3: CASSSFNYGYTF

V: TRBV19
J: TRBJ2-2
D: NA
size: few
DNA: TGTGCCAGTAGTCGCTCAGGGGATCACACCGGGGAGCTGTTTTTT
CDR3: CASSRSGDHTGELFF

V: TRBV5-6
J: TRBJ2-7
D: NA
size: NA
DNA: TGTGCCAGCGGAGAGCCGGTCGGAGGCTACGAGCAGTACTTC
CDR3: CASGEPVGGYEQYF

V: TRBV19
J: TRBJ2-3
D: NA
size: once
DNA: TGTGCCAGTAGTATTCGGGGGAGCACAGATACGCAGTATTTT
CDR3: CASSIRGSTDTQYF

V: TRBV20-1
J: TRBJ2-3
D: NA
size: NA
DNA: TGCAGTGCCCTAGGTGAAGATACGCAGTATTTT
CDR3: CSALGEDTQYF

V: TRBV2
J: TRBJ1-5
D: NA
size: few
DNA: TGTGCCAGCAGCGCAACAGAGAATCAGCCCCAGCATTTT
CDR3: CASSATENQPQHF

V: TRBV29-1
J: TRBJ2-1
D: TRBD2
size: NA
DNA: TGCAGCGTTGTAAAGCTAGCGGGAGGCCCAGGGCAGTTCTTC
CDR3: CSVVKLAGGPGQFF

V: TRBV5-1
J: TRBJ1-2
D: NA
size: NA
DNA: TGCGCCAGCAGCCCCATTAGGGGCGAGTCAGGAGGCTACACCTTC
CDR3: CASSPIRGESGGYTF

V: TRBV29-1
J: TRBJ1-4
D: NA
size: NA
DNA: TGCAGCGTTGAAGATCATAGTGAAAAACTGTTTTTT
CDR3: CSVEDHSEKLFF

V: TRBV6-1
J: TRBJ1-1
D: NA
size: NA
DNA: TGTGCCAGCAGTGACGAGGCGAGGAACACTGAAGCTTTCTTT
CDR3: CASSDEARNTEAFF

V: TRBV7-9
J: TRBJ1-5
D: NA
size: NA
DNA: TGTGCCAGCAGCAAAGGGGGGGGCAATCAGCCCCAGCATTTT
CDR3: CASSKGGGNQPQHF

V: TRBV29-1
J: TRBJ1-1
D: NA
size: NA
DNA: TGCAGCGTTGCAGAACAGCCCATAACTGAAGCTTTCTTT
CDR3: CSVAEQPITEAFF

V: TRBV19
J: TRBJ1-2
D: TRBD1
size: few
DNA: TGTGCCAGTAGTCGGCGGGACAGGAACTATGGCTACACCTTC
CDR3: CASSRRDRNYGYTF

V: TRBV5-1
J: TRBJ2-3
D: NA
size: NA
DNA: TGCGCCAGCAGCTTAATATTAGCCGGAGATACGCAGTATTTT
CDR3: CASSLILAGDTQYF

V: TRBV5-1
J: TRBJ2-7
D: NA
size: NA
DNA: TGCGCCAGCAGCTTGGAAGCCGATCCTCCCTACGAGCAGTACTTC
CDR3: CASSLEADPPYEQYF

V: TRBV29-1
J: TRBJ1-1
D: NA
size: NA
DNA: TGCAGCGTTGAAGGGCCGTTTCGAGGGAGTACTGAAGCTTTCTTT
CDR3: CSVEGPFRGSTEAFF

V: TRBV7-3
J: TRBJ2-7
D: NA
size: NA
DNA: TGTGCCAGCAGCTCTCATTCGGGCTACGAGCAGTACTTC
CDR3: CASSSHSGYEQYF

V: TRBV6-6
J: TRBJ1-2
D: TRBD1
size: NA
DNA: TGTGCCAGCTCCGGGCCCCCGGGACAGGGTGATGGCTACACCTTC
CDR3: CASSGPPGQGDGYTF

V: TRBV7-6
J: TRBJ1-5
D: NA
size: NA
DNA: TGTGCCAGCAGCCCACTACCTACAGGGTCGGTTCAGCCCCAGCATTTT
CDR3: CASSPLPTGSVQPQHF

V: TRBV6-4
J: TRBJ2-1
D: TRBD2
size: NA
DNA: TGTGCCAGCAGTGACTTCGAGACTAGCGGGATGTTCTTC
CDR3: CASSDFETSGMFF

V: TRBV6-5
J: TRBJ2-1
D: TRBD2
size: NA
DNA: TGTGCCAGCAGTTATTTCGGGGGAGGGCCGTCTGAGCAGTTCTTC
CDR3: CASSYFGGGPSEQFF

V: TRBV18
J: TRBJ2-7
D: NA
size: NA
DNA: TGTGCCAGCTCACCACCTAACAGGCCTTACGAGCAGTACTTC
CDR3: CASSPPNRPYEQYF

V: TRBV9
J: TRBJ1-1
D: TRBD1
size: NA
DNA: TGTGCCAGCAGCGTAGGGGACAGGGTTGAAACTGAAGCTTTCTTT
CDR3: CASSVGDRVETEAFF

V: TRBV27
J: TRBJ2-5
D: NA
size: NA
DNA: TGTGCCAGCAGTTTATTGGGGCAGCAAGAGACCCAGTACTTC
CDR3: CASSLLGQQETQYF

V: TRBV7-9
J: TRBJ2-2
D: TRBD2
size: NA
DNA: TGTGCCAGCGGGAGGGCCCCCGGGGAGCTGTTTTTT
CDR3: CASGRAPGELFF

V: TRBV7-2
J: TRBJ2-1
D: NA
size: NA
DNA: TGTGCCAGCAGCTTAGCAGGATTTGGGACAATACGTAATGAGCAGTTCTTC
CDR3: CASSLAGFGTIRNEQFF

V: TRBV6-6
J: TRBJ2-1
D: TRBD2
size: NA
DNA: TGTGCCAGCAGTTGGACTAGCGGGGGAGGGAATGAGCAGTTCTTC
CDR3: CASSWTSGGGNEQFF

V: TRBV30
J: TRBJ1-3
D: NA
size: NA
DNA: TGTGCCTCCAGGGGAAATGGAAACACCATATATTTT
CDR3: CASRGNGNTIYF

V: TRBV2
J: TRBJ1-2
D: NA
size: NA
DNA: TGTGCCAGCAGTGATCAGGGGTTGGAATCTGGAGGCTACACCTTC
CDR3: CASSDQGLESGGYTF

V: TRBV27
J: TRBJ2-1
D: NA
size: NA
DNA: TGTGCCAGCAGTTTATCTTTAGCGGCAACCTACAATGAGCAGTTCTTC
CDR3: CASSLSLAATYNEQFF

V: TRBV5-4
J: TRBJ2-5
D: NA
size: NA
DNA: TGTGCCAGCAGCTCACCGGGAGCCTTGGAAGAGACCCAGTACTTC
CDR3: CASSSPGALEETQYF

V: TRBV29-1
J: TRBJ1-2
D: NA
size: NA
DNA: TGCAGCGTTGAGGTCAGGGCGGATGGCTACACCTTC
CDR3: CSVEVRADGYTF

V: TRBV7-9
J: TRBJ2-3
D: NA
size: NA
DNA: TGTGCCAGCAGCCAGGGGCCCCCGGGGCCCACAGATACGCAGTATTTT
CDR3: CASSQGPPGPTDTQYF

V: TRBV9
J: TRBJ2-7
D: NA
size: NA
DNA: TGTGCCAGCAGCGTAAACGCGGGCGCCTACGAGCAGTACTTC
CDR3: CASSVNAGAYEQYF

V: TRBV30
J: TRBJ2-1
D: NA
size: NA
DNA: TGTGCCTGGAGTGTACACAGCCCATACAATGAGCAGTTCTTC
CDR3: CAWSVHSPYNEQFF

V: TRBV5-6
J: TRBJ1-2
D: TRBD1
size: NA
DNA: TGTGCCAGCAGCTTGGTGGGACAGGGGGGCTACACCTTC
CDR3: CASSLVGQGGYTF